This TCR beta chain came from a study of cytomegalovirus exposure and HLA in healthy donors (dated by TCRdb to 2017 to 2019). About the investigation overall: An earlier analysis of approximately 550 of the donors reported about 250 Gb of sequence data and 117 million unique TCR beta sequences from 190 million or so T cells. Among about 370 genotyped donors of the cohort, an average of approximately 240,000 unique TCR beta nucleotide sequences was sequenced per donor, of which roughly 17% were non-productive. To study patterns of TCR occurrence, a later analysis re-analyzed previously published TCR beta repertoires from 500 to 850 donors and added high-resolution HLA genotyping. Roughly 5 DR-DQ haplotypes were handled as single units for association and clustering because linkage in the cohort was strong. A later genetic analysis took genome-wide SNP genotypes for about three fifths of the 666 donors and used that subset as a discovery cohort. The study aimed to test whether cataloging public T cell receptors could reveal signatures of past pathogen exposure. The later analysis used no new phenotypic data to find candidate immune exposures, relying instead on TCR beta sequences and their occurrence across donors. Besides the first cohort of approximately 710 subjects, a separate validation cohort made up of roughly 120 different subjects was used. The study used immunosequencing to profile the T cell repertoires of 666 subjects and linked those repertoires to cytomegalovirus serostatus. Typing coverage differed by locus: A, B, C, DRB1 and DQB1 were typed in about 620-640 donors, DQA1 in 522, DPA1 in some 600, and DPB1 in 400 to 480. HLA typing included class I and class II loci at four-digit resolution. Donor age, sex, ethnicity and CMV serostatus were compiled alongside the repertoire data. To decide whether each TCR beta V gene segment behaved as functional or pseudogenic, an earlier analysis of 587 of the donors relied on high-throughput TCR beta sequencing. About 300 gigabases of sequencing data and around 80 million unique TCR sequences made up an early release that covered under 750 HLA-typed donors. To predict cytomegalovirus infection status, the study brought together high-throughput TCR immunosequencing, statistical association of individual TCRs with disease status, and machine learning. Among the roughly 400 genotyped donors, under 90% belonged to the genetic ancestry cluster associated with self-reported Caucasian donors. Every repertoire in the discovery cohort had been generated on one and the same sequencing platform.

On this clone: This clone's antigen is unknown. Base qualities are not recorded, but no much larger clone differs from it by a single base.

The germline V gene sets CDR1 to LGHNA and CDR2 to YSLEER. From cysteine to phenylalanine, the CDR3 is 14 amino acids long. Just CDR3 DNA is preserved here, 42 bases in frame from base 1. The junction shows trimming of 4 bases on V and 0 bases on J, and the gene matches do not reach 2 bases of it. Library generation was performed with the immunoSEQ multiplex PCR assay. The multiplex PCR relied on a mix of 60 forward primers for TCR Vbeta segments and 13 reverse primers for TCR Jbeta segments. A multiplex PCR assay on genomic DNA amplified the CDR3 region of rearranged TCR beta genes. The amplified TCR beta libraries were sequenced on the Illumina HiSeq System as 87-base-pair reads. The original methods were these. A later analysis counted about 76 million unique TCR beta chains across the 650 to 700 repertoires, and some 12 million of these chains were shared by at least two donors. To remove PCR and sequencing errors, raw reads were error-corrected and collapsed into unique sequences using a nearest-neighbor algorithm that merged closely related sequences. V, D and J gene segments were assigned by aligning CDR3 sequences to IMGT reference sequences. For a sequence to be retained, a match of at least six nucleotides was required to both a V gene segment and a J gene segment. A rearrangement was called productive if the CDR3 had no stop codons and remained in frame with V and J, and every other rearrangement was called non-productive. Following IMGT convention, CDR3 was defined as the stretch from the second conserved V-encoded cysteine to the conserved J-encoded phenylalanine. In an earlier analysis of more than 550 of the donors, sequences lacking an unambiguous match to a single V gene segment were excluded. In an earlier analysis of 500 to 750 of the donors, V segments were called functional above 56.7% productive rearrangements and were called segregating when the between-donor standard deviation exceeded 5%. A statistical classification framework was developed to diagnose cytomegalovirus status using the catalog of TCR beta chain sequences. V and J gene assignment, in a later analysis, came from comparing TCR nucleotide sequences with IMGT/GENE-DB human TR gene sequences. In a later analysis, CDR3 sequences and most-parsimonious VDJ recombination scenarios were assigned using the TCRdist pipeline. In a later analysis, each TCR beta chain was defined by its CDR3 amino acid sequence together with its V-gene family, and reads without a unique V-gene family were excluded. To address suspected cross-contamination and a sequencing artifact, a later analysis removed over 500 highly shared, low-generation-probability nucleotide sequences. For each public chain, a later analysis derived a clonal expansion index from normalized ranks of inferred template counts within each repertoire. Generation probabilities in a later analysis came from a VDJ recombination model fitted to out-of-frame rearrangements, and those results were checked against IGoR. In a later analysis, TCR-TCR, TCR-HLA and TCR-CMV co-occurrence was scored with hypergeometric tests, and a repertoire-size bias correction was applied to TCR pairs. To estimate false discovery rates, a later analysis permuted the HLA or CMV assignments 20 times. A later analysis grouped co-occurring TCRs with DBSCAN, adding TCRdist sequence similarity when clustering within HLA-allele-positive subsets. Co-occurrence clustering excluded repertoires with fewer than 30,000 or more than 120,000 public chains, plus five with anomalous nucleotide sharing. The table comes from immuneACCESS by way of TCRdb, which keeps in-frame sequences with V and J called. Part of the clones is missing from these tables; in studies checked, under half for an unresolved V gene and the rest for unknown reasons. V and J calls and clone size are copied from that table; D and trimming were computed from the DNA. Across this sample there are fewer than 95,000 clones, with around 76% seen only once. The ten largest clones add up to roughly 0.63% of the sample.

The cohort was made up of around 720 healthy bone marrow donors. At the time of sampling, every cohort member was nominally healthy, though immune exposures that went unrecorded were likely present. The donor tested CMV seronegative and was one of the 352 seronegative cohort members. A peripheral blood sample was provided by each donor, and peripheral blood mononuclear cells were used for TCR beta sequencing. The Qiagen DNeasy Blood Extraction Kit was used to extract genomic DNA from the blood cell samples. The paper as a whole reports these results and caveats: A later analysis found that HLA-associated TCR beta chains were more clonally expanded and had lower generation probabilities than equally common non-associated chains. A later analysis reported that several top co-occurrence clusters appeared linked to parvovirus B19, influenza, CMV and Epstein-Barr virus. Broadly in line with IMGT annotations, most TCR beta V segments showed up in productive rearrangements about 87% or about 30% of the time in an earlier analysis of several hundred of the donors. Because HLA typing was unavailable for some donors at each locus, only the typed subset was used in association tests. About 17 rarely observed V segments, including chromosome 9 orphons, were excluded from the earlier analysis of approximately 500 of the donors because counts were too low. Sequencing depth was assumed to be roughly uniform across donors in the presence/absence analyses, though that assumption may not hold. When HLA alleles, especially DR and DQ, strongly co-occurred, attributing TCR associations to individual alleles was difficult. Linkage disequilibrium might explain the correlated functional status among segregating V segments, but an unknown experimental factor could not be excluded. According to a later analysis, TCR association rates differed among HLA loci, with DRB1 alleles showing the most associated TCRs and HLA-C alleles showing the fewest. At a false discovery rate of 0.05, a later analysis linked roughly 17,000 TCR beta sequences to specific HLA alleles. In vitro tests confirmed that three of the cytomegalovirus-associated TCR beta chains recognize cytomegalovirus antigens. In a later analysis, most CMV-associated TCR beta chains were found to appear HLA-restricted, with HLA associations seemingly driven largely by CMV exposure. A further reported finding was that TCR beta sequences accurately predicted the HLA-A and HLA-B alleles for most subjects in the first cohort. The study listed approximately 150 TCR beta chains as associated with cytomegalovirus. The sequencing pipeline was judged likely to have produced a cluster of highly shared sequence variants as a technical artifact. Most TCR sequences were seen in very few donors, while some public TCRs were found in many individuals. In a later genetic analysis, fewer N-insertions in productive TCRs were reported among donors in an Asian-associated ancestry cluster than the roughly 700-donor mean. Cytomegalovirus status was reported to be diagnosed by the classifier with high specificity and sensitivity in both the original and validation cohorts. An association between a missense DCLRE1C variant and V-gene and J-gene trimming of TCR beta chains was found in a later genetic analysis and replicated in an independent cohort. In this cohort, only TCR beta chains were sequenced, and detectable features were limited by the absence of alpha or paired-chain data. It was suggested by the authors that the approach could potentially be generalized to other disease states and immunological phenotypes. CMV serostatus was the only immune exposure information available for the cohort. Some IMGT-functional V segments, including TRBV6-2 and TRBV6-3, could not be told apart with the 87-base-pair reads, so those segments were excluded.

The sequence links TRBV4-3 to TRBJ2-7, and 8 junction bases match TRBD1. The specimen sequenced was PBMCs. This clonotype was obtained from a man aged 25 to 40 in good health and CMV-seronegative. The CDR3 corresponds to CASSPGQGSYEQYF. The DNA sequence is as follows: TGCGCCAGCAGCCCCGGACAGGGCTCCTACGAGCAGTACTTC.